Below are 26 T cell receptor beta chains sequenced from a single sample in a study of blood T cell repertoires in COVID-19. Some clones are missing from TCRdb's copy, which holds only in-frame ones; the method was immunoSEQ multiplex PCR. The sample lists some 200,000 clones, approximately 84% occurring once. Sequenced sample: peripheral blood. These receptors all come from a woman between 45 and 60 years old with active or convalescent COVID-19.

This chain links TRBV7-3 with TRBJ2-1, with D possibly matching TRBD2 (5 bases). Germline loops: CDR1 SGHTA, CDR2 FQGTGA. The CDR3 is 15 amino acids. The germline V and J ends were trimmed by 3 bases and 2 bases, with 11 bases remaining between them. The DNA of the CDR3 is TGTGCCAGCAGCTTGGACTGGGATGCCTACAATGAGCAGTTCTTC. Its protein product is CASSLDWDAYNEQFF.

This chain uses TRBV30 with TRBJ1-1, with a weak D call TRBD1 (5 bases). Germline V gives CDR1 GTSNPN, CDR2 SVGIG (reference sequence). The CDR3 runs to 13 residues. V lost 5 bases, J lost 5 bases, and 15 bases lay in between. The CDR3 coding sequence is TGTGCCTGGGAAGGCGGGGCAAAGACTGAAGCTTTCTTT. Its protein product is CAWEGGAKTEAFF.

The CDR3 region is CASSSGLADSYEQYF. The CDR3 DNA reads TGTGCCAGCTCATCGGGACTAGCGGACTCCTACGAGCAGTACTTC. This chain connects TRBV18 to TRBJ2-7, with TRBD2 matching over 11 bases. Germline trimming cut 5 bases from V and 0 bases from J; bases unmatched to any gene: 3. The CDR3 has 15 residues. In germline, CDR1 is KGHSH, CDR2 LQKENI.

For the CDR3, the DNA is TGTGCCAGCAGTTTCACAGGGCATACCGGGGAGCTGTTTTTT. Protein product: CASSFTGHTGELFF. V usage is TRBV28 and J usage is TRBJ2-2; D possibly corresponds to TRBD1 (6 bases). CDR1 MDHEN and CDR2 SYDVKM come from the germline V gene. V lost 3 bases and J lost 5, with 10 bases in between. The CDR3 length is 14 residues.

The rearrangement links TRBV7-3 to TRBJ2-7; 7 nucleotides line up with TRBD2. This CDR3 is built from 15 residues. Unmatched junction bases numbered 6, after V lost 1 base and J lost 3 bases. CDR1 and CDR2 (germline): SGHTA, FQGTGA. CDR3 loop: CASSLIGGGSYEQYF. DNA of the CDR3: TGTGCCAGCAGCTTAATAGGAGGCGGGAGCTACGAGCAGTACTTC.

The CDR3 DNA follows: TGTGCCAGCAGCGTCTCCGGGACTAGCGGGAGGGCCTCAGATACGCAGTATTTT. Translation gives CASSVSGTSGRASDTQYF. The chain recombines TRBV9 with TRBJ2-3; 16 bases match TRBD2. There are 18 residues in the CDR3. J lost 4 bases, V lost 2 bases, and 7 bases had no gene match. Per germline, CDR1 SGDLS and CDR2 YYNGEE.

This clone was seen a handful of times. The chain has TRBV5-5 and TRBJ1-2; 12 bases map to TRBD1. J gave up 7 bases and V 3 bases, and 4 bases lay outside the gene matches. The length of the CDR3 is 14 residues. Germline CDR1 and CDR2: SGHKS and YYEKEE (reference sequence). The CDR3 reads CASSSGQGARGYTF. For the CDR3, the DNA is TGTGCCAGCAGCTCGGGACAGGGGGCGCGTGGCTACACCTTC. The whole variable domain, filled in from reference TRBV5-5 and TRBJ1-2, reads DAGVTQSPTHLIKTRGQQVTLRCSPISGHKSVSWYQQVLGQGPQFIFQYYEKEERGRGNFPDRFSARQFPNYSSELNVNALLLGDSALYLCASSSGQGARGYTFGSGTRLTVV.

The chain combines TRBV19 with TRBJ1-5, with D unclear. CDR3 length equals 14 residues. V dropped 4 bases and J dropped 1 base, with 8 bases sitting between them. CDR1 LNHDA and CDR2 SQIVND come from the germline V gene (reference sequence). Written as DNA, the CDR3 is TGTGCCAGTAGTAGGTTAGCCAGCAATCAGCCCCAGCATTTT. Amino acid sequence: CASSRLASNQPQHF.

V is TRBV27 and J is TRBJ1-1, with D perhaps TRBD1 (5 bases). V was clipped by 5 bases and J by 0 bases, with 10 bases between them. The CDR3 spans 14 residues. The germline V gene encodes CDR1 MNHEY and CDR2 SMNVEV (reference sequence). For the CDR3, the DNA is TGTGCCAGCAGTCCACAGGTTCTGAACACTGAAGCTTTCTTT. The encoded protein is CASSPQVLNTEAFF.

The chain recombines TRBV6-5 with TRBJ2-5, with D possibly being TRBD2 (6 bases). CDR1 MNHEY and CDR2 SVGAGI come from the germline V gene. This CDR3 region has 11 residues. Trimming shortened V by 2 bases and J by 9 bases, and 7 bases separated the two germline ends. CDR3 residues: CASSYGGAQYF. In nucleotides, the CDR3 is TGTGCCAGCAGTTACGGCGGGGCCCAGTACTTC.

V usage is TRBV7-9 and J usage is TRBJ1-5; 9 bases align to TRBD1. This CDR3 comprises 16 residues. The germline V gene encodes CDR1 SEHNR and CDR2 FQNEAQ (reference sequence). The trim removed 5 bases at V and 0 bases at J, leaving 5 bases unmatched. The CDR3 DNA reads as TGTGCCAGCAGCCGTTGGACAGGGGATAGCAATCAGCCCCAGCATTTT. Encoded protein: CASSRWTGDSNQPQHF.

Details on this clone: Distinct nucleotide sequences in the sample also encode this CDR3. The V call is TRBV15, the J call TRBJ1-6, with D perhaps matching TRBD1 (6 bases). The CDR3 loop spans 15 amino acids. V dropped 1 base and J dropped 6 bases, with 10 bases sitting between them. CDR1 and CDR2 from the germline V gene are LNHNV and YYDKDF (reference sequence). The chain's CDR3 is CATSRGRGGNSPLHF. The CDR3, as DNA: TGTGCCACCAGCAGAGGTCGAGGGGGTAATTCACCCCTCCACTTT.

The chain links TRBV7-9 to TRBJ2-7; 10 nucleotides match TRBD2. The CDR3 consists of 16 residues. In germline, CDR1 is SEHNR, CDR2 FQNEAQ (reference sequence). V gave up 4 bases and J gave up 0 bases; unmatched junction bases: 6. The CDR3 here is CASSSTGTSASYEQYF. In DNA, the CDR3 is TGTGCCAGCAGCTCTACCGGGACTAGCGCCTCCTACGAGCAGTACTTC. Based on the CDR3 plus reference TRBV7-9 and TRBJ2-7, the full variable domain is DTGVSQNPRHKITKRGQNVTFRCDPISEHNRLYWYRQTLGQGPEFLTYFQNEAQLEKSRLLSDRFSAERPKGSFSTLEIQRTEQGDSAMYLCASSSTGTSASYEQYFGPGTRLTVT.

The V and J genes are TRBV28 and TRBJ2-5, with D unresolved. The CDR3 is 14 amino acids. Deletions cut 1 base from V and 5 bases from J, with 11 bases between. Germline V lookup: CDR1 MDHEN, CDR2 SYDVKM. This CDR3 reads CASSLSRFGETQYF. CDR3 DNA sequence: TGTGCCAGCAGTTTATCGCGGTTTGGGGAGACCCAGTACTTC.

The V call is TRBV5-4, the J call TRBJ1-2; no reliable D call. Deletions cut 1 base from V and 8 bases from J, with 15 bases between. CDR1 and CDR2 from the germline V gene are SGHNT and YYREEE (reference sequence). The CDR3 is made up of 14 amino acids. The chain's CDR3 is CASSLPLEGSGYTF. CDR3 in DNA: TGTGCCAGCAGCTTGCCGCTTGAGGGAAGCGGCTACACCTTC.

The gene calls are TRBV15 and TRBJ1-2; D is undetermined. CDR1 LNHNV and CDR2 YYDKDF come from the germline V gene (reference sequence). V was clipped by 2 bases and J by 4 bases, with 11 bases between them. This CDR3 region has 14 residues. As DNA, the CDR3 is TGTGCCACCAGCAGAACCGGGAGTATCTATGGCTACACCTTC. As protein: CATSRTGSIYGYTF.

The CDR3 loop is CASSPARDQPQHF. As DNA, the CDR3 is TGTGCCAGCTCACCGGCCAGGGATCAGCCCCAGCATTTT. The J gene is TRBJ1-5, the V gene TRBV18; TRBD1 is a possible D gene (5 bases). CDR1 is KGHSH and CDR2 is LQKENI in the germline V gene. This CDR3 is 13 amino acids long. The V gene lost 3 bases and the J gene lost 5 bases, with 8 bases spanning the gap.

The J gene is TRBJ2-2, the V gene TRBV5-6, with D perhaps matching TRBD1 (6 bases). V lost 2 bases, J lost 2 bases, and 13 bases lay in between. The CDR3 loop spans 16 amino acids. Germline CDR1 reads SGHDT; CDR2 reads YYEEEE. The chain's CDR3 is CASSLGGHSNTGELFF. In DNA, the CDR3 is TGTGCCAGCAGCTTAGGGGGACACTCCAACACCGGGGAGCTGTTTTTT.

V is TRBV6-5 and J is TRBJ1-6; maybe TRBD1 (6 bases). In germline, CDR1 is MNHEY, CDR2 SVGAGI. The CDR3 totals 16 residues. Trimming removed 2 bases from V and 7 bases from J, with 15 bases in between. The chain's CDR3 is CASSYKAGASNSPLHF. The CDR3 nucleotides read TGTGCCAGCAGTTACAAGGCAGGGGCTTCCAATTCACCCCTCCACTTT.

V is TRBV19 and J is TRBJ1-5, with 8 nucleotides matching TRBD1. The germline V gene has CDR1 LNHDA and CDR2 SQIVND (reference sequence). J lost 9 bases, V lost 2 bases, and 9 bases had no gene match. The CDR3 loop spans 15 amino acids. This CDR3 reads CASSIFGTGPAPQHF. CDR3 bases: TGTGCCAGTAGTATATTCGGGACAGGTCCTGCGCCCCAGCATTTT.

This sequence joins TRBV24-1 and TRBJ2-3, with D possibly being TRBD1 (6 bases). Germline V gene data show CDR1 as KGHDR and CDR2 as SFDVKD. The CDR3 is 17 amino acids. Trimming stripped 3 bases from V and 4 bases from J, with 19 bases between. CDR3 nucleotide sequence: TGTGCCACCAGTGATATCGCGACTACTGGGGGCGCAGATACGCAGTATTTT. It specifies CATSDIATTGGADTQYF.

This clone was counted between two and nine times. The CDR3 bases are TGTGCCAGCAGCTCCATTAGACTAGCGGGTGAGCAGTACTTC. Its protein is CASSSIRLAGEQYF. The chain combines TRBV5-4 with TRBJ2-7; 10 bases line up with TRBD2. The V segment lost 3 bases and the J segment 7 bases; nucleotides outside the gene matches: 7. CDR3 length: 14 amino acids. CDR1 is SGHNT and CDR2 is YYREEE in the germline V gene (reference sequence).

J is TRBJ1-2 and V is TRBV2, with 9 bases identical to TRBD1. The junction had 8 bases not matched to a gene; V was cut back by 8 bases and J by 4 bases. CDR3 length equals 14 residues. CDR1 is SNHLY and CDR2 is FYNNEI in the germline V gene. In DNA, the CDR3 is TGTGCCAGCGCCGGGGACAGGGTTTCCTATGGCTACACCTTC. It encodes CASAGDRVSYGYTF.

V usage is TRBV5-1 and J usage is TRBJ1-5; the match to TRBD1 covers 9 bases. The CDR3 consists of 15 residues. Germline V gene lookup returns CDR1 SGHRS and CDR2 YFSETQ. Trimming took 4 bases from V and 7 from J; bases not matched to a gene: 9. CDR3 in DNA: TGCGCCAGCAGCCCCGATGACAGGGGGATCCAGCCCCAGCATTTT. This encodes CASSPDDRGIQPQHF.

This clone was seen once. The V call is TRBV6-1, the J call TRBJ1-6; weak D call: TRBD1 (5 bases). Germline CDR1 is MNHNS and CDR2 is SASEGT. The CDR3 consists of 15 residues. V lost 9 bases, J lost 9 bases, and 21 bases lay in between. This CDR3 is CASSTGGRNSSPLHF. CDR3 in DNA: TGTGCCAGTTCGACCGGGGGGAGAAACAGTTCACCCCTCCACTTT.

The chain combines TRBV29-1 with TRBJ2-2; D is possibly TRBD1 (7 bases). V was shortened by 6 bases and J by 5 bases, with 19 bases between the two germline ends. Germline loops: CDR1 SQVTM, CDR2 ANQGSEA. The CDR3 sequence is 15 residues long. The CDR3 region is CSVGTGAAGTGELFF. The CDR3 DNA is TGCAGCGTAGGAACAGGGGCTGCGGGGACCGGGGAGCTGTTTTTT.